This T cell receptor beta chain is from a study of radiotherapy plus CTLA-4 blockade in lung cancer. General study points: Blood saw expansion of tumor-derived TCR clones after radiotherapy plus ipilimumab.

The CDR3 covers 15 residues. Germline CDR1 is SGHTA and CDR2 is FQGNSA. The junction had 11 bases not matched to a gene; V was cut back by 5 bases and J by 8 bases. This clone occurred a few times. What it binds is unknown. Generated by immunoSEQ multiplex PCR, the TCRdb table keeps only in-frame clones and is missing some. The repertoire holds about 51,000 clones, with around 79% as singletons. The chain links TRBV7-2 to TRBJ2-1; 8 nucleotides agree with TRBD2. The TCR sequence derives from a human donor with non-small cell lung cancer whose response to radiotherapy plus ipilimumab could not be evaluated. The source material was peripheral blood, sampled from a patient treated with radiotherapy plus ipilimumab. CDR3 DNA: TGTGCCAGCAGCAGCGCCGGGACTAGTGCCTATGAGCAGTTCTTC. Protein: CASSSAGTSAYEQFF.